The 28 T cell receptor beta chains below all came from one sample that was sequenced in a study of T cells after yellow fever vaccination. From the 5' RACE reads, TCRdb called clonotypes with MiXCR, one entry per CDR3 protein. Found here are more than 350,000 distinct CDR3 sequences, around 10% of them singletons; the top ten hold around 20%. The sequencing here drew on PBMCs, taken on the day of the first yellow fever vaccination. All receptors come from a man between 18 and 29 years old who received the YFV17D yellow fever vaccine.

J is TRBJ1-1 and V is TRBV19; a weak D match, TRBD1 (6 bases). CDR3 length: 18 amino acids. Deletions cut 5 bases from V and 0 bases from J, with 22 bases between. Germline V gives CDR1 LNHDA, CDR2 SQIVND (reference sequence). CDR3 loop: CASSPSSQGHGMNTEAFF. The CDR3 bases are TGTGCCAGTAGTCCAAGTTCCCAGGGGCACGGGATGAACACTGAAGCTTTCTTT.

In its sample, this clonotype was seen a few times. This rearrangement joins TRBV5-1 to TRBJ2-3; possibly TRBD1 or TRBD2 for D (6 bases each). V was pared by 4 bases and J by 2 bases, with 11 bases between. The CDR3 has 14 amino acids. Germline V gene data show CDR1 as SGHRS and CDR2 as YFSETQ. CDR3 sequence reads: CASSGGTTTDTQYF. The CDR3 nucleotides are TGCGCCAGCAGCGGCGGGACAACCACAGATACGCAGTATTTT.

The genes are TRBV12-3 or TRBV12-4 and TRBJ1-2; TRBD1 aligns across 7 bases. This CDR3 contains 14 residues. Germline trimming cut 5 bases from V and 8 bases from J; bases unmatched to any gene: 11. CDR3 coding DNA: TGTGCCAGCAGTGGAAGACAGACAGGGTCCGGCTACACCTTC. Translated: CASSGRQTGSGYTF.

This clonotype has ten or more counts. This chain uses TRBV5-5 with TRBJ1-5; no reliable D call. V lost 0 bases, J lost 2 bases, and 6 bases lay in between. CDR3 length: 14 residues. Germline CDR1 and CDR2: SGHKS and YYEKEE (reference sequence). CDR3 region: CASSLVGGNQPQHF. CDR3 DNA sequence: TGTGCCAGCAGCTTGGTCGGCGGCAATCAGCCCCAGCATTTT.

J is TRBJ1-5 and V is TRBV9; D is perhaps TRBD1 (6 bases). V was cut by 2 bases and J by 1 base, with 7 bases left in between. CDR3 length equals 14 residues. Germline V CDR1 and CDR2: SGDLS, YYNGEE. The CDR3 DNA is TGTGCCAGCAGCGTTACAGGGAGCAATCAGCCCCAGCATTTT. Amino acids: CASSVTGSNQPQHF.

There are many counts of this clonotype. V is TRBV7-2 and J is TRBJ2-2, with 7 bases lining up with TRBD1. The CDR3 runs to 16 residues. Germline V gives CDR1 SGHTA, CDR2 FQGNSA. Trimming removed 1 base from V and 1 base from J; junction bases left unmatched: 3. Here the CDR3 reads CASSLVRTGNTGELFF. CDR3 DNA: TGTGCCAGCAGCTTAGTGAGGACAGGGAACACCGGGGAGCTGTTTTTT.

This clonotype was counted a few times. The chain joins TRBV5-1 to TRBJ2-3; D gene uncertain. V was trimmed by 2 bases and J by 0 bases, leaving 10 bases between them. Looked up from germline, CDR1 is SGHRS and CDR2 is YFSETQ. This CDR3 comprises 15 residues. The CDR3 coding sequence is TGCGCCAGCAGCTTATATGGAACTAGCACAGATACGCAGTATTTT. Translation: CASSLYGTSTDTQYF.

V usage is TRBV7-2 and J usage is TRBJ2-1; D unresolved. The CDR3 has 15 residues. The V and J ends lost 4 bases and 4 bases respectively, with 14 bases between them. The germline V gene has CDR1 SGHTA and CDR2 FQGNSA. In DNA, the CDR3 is TGTGCCAGCAGCTCGGTCCGGGCGACATACAATGAGCAGTTCTTC. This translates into CASSSVRATYNEQFF.

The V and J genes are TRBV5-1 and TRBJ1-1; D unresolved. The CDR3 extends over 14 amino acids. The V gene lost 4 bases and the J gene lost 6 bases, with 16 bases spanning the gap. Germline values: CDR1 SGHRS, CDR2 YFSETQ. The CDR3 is CASSKYEADSEAFF. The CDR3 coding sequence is TGCGCCAGCAGCAAGTACGAGGCGGACTCTGAAGCTTTCTTT. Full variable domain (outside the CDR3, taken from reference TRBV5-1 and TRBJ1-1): KAGVTQTPRYLIKTRGQQVTLSCSPISGHRSVSWYQQTPGQGLQFLFEYFSETQRNKGNFPGRFSGRQFSNSRSEMNVSTLELGDSALYLCASSKYEADSEAFFGQGTRLTVV.

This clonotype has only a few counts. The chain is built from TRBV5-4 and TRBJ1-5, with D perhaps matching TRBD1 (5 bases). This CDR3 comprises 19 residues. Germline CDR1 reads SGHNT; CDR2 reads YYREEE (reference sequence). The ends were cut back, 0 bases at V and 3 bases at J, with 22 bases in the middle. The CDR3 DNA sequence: TGTGCCAGCAGCTTGGTTGAGGCCGGGACTGAGATTCCCAATCAGCCCCAGCATTTT. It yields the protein CASSLVEAGTEIPNQPQHF.

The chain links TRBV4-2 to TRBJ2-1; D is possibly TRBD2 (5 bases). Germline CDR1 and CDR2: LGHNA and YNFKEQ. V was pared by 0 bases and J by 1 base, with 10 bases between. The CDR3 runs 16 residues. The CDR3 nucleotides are TGTGCCAGCAGCCAAGATCGGACTCATTCCTACAATGAGCAGTTCTTC. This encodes CASSQDRTHSYNEQFF.

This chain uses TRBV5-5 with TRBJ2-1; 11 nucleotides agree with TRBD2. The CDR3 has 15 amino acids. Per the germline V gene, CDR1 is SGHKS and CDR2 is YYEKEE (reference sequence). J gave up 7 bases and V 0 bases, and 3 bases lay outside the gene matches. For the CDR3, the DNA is TGTGCCAGCAGCTTGGTAGCGGGGGGGTGGAATGAGCAGTTCTTC. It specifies CASSLVAGGWNEQFF.

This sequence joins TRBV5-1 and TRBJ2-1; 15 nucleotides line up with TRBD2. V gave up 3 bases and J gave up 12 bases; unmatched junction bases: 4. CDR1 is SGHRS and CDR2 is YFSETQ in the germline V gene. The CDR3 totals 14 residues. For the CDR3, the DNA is TGCGCCAGCAGCTGGACTAGCGGGGGGGCGGGGCAGTTCTTC. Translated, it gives CASSWTSGGAGQFF.

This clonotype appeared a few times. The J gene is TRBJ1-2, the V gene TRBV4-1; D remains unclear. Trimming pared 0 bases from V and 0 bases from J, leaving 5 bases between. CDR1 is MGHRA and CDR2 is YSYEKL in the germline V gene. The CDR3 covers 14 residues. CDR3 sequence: CASSQEWANYGYTF. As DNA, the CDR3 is TGCGCCAGCAGCCAAGAATGGGCTAACTATGGCTACACCTTC.

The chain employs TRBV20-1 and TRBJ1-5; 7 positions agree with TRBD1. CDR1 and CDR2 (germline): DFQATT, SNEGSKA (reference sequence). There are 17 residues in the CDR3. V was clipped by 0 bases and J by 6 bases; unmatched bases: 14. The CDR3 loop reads CSARDAGTQGRGQPQHF. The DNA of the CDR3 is TGCAGTGCTAGAGATGCGGGGACACAGGGGCGAGGTCAGCCCCAGCATTTT.

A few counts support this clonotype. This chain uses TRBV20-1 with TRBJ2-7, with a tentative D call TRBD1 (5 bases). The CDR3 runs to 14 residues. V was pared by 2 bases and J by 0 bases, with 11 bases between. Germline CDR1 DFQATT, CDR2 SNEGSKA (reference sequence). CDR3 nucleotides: TGCAGTGCTAGACCCAGGGCGAGCTCCTACGAGCAGTACGTC. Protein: CSARPRASSYEQYV.

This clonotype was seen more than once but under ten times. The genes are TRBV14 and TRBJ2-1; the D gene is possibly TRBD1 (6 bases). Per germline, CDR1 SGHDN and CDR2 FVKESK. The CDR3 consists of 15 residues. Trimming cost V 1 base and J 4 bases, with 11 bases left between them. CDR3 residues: CASSQGGGPYNEQFF. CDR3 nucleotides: TGTGCCAGCAGCCAAGGTGGGGGCCCATACAATGAGCAGTTCTTC.

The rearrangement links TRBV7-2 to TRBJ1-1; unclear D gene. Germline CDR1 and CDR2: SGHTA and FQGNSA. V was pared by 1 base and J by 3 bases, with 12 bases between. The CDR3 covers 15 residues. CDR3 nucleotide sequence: TGTGCCAGCAGCTTAGGTCATGGGTTGTACACTGAAGCTTTCTTT. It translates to CASSLGHGLYTEAFF.

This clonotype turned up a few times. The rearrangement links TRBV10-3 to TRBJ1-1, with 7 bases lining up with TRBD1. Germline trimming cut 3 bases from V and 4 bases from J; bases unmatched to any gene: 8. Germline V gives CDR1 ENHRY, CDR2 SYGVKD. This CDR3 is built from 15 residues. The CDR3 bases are TGTGCCATCAGTGAAGGGGACAGAGGAGGCACTGAAGCTTTCTTT. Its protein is CAISEGDRGGTEAFF.

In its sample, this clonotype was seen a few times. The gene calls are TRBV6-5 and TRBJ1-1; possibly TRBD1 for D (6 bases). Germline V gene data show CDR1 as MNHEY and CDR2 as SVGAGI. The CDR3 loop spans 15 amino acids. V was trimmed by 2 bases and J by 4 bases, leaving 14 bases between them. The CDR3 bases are TGTGCCAGCAGTTACAAAACAGGGAGAAGCACTGAAGCTTTCTTT. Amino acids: CASSYKTGRSTEAFF.

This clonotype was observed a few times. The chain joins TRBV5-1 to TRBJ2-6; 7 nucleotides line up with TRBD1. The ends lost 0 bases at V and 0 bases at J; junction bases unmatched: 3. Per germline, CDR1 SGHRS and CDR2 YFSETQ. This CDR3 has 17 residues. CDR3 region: CASSLGQGYSGANVLTF. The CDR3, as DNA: TGCGCCAGCAGCTTGGGACAGGGTTACTCTGGGGCCAACGTCCTGACTTTC.

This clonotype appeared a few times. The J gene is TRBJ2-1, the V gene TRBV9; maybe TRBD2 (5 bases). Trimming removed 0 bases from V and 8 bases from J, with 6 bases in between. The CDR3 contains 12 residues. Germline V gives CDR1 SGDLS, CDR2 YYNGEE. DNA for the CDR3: TGTGCCAGCAGCGTAGTCGGGGATGAGCAGTTCTTC. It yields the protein CASSVVGDEQFF.

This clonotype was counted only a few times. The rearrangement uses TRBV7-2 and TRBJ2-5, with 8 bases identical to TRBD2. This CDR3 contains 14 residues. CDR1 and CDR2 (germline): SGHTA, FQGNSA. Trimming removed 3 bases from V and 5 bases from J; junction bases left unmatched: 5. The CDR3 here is CASSFLGGGETQYF. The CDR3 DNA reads TGTGCCAGCAGCTTCCTGGGCGGGGGGGAGACCCAGTACTTC.

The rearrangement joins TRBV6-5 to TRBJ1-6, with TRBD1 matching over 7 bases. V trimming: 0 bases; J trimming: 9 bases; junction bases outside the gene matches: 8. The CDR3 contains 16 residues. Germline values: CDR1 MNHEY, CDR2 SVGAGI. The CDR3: CASSYSSGGLFSPLHF. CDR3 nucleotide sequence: TGTGCCAGCAGTTACTCGTCAGGGGGTCTTTTTTCACCCCTCCACTTT.

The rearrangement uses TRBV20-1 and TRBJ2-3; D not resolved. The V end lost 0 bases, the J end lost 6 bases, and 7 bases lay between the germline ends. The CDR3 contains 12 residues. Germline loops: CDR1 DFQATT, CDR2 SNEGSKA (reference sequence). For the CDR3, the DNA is TGCAGTGCTAGAGATCTCGGTGATACGCAGTATTTT. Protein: CSARDLGDTQYF.

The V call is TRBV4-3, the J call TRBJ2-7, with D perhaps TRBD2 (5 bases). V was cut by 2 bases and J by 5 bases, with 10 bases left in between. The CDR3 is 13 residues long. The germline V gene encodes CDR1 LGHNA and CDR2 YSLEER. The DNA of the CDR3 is TGCGCCAGCAGCCAACGGGGATGGGACGAGCAGTACTTC. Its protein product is CASSQRGWDEQYF.

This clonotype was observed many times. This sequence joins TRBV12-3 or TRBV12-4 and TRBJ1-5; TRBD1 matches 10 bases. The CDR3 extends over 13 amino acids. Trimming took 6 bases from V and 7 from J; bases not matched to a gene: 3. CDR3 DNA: TGTGCCAGCAGGGGGGACAGGGGACAGCCCCAGCATTTT. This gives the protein CASRGDRGQPQHF.

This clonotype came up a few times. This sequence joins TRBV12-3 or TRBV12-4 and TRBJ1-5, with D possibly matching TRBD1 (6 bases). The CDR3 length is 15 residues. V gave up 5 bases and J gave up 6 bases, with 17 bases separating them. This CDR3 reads CASSQTGGPGQPQHF. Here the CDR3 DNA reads TGTGCCAGCAGTCAAACTGGGGGGCCAGGTCAGCCCCAGCATTTT.